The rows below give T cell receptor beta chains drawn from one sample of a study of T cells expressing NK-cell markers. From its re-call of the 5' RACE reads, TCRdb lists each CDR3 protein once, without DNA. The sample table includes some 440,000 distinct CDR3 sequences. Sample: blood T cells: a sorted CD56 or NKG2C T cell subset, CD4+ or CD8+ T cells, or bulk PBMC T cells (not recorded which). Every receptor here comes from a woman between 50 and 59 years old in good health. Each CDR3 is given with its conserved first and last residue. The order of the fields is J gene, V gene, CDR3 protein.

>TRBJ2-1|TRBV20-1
CSATYRQGGNEQFF
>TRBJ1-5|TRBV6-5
CASSSYSNQPQHF
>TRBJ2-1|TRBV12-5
CASGLLTGNEQFF
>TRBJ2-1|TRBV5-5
CASSLAPLAGVDNEQFF
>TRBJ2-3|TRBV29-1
CSVDRAGGPDTQYF
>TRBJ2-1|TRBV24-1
CATSDSTGNEQFF
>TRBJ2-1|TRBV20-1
CSASHGNNEQFF
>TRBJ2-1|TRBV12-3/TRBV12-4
CASRVGLAGLNEQFF
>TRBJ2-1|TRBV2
CASSEAGSNEQFF
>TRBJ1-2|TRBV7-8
CASSLGRPAGYGYTF
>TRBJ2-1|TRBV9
CASSVGGASYNEQFF
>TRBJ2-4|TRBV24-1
CATSDGAGGEAKNIQYF
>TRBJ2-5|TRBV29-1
CSVRTGVKETQYF
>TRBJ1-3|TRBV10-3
CAISATGSFSGNTIYF
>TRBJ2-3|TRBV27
CASSFGGRGADTQYF
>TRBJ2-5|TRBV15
CATSSSGRAVKTQYF
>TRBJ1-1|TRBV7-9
CASSGAGAPMNTEAFF
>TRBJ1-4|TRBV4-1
CASSPGQAGELFF
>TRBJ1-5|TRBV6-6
CASSYDLQPQHF
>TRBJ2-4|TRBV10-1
CASSESRSGRTNIQYF
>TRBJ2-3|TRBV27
CASSFQQGGSTDTQYF
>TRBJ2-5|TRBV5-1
CASGIGSSQETQYF
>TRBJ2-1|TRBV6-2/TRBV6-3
CASRDLAAATYNEQFF
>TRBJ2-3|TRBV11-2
CASSPRALTQYF
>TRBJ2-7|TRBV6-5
CASCGTTSYEQYF
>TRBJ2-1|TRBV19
CASSTPGGSGNEQFF
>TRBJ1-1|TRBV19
CASRTGGWVNTEAFF
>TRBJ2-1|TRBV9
CASSTRVGGGVEQFF
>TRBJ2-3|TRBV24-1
CATSDTQGPDTQYF
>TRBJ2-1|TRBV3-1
CASSYKPSGSYNEQFF
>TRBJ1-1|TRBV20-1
CSARAARGVNTEAFF
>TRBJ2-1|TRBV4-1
CASSQDRGPPRNEQFF
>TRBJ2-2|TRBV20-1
CSASGRSETGELFF
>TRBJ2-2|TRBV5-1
CASSTTGPNTGELFF
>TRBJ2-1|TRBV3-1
CASSHYSGRGNEQFF
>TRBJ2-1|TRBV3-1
CASSELYNEQFF
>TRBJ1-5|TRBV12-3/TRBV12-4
CASSFTGTGILGNQPQHF
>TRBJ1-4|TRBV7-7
CASSYRDGQNEKLFF
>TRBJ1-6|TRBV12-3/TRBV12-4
CASSLSRGENSPLHF
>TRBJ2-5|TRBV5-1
CASSINRGRTHETQYF
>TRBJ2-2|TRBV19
CASSMMAGTTTGELFF
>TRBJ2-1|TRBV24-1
CATSEQGEVNEQFF
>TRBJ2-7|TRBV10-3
CVTRGEVTYEQYF
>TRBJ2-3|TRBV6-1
CASRNLGLQRDTQYF
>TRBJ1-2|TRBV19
CASISRDKGRLGYTF
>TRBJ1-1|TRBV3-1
CASSHEQGEAFF
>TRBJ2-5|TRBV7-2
CASSLGGSAGGRYF
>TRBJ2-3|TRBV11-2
CASSFDSAPADTQYF
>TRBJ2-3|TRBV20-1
CSAVGGRELTDTQYF
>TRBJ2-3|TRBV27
CASSLSGHTDTQYF
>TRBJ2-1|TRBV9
CASSFGGTGVFNEQFF
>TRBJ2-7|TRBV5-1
CASSSLAGDGEQYF
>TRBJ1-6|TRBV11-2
CASSPGDRVNSPLHF
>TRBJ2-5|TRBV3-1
CASSQDKVTQYF